One and the same sample provided the 10 T cell receptor beta chains below, sequenced in a study of neurological immune-mediated disorders. The sample's time point: longitudinal time-point 3. MiXCR was run by TCRdb on the 5' RACE reads, yielding one entry per CDR3 protein. The sample has fewer than 50,000 distinct CDR3 sequences; roughly 12% are singletons. The sample was PBMCs. The receptors were sampled from a male donor with HTLV-1-associated myelopathy (HAM/TSP).

Many counts were recorded for this clonotype. The chain combines TRBV20-1 with TRBJ2-7; D is possibly TRBD1 or TRBD2 (6 bases each). CDR3 length: 14 amino acids. CDR1 DFQATT and CDR2 SNEGSKA come from the germline V gene (reference sequence). V dropped 1 base and J dropped 3 bases, with 13 bases sitting between them. The CDR3 loop reads CSARVRGAGYEQYF. CDR3 sequence (DNA): TGCAGTGCTAGAGTTAGGGGGGCTGGCTACGAGCAGTACTTC.

This clonotype showed up many times. The chain carries TRBV7-2 and TRBJ1-2; 7 positions match TRBD1. The CDR3 is 14 residues long. Germline V gene sequence: CDR1 SGHTA, CDR2 FQGNSA. The ends lost 7 bases at V and 4 bases at J; junction bases unmatched: 9. Here the CDR3 DNA reads TGTGCCAGCAACCAGGGGGTTTCGAGCTATGGCTACACCTTC. It specifies CASNQGVSSYGYTF.

In this sample, this clonotype turned up many times. The chain combines TRBV6-5 with TRBJ1-3; D is unresolved. V was cut by 8 bases and J by 2 bases, with 10 bases left in between. CDR3 length equals 13 residues. Germline CDR1 is MNHEY and CDR2 is SVGAGI. CDR3 region: CASGKGAGNTIYF. In DNA form, the CDR3 reads TGTGCCAGCGGAAAAGGTGCTGGAAACACCATATATTTT.

This chain links TRBV20-1 with TRBJ2-1, with D perhaps TRBD2 (7 bases). This CDR3 is 12 amino acids long. Germline V CDR1 and CDR2: DFQATT, SNEGSKA (reference sequence). V was shortened by 6 bases and J by 8 bases, with 14 bases between the two germline ends. The CDR3 reads CSADWGGHEQFF. The CDR3 region has the DNA TGCAGTGCGGACTGGGGGGGCCATGAGCAGTTCTTC.

In this sample, this clonotype turned up many times. The rearrangement joins TRBV30 to TRBJ2-1; D remains ambiguous. The CDR3 sequence is 12 residues long. Trimming shortened V by 2 bases and J by 7 bases, and 9 bases separated the two germline ends. CDR1 is GTSNPN and CDR2 is SVGIG in the germline V gene (reference sequence). The CDR3 sequence: CAWSRWGNEQFF. DNA for the CDR3: TGTGCCTGGAGTCGTTGGGGAAATGAGCAGTTCTTC. Supplemented by reference TRBV30 and TRBJ2-1, the full variable domain reads SQTIHQWPATLVQPVGSPLSLECTVEGTSNPNLYWYRQAAGRGLQLLFYSVGIGQISSEVPQNLSASRPQDRQFILSSKKLLLSDSGFYLCAWSRWGNEQFFGPGTRLTVL.

This clonotype is termed medium-sized (0.01 to 0.1%). The chain joins TRBV7-8 to TRBJ2-3, with a possible D match to TRBD1 (5 bases). The V end lost 1 base, the J end lost 3 bases, and 11 bases lay between the germline ends. The CDR3 runs 15 residues. From germline, CDR1 is SGHVS and CDR2 FQNEAQ. Here the CDR3 reads CASSLEGHSTDTQYF. CDR3 nucleotide sequence: TGTGCCAGCAGCTTAGAAGGACACAGTACAGATACGCAGTATTTT.

This clonotype was observed at least ten times. The CDR3 region is CASSFGGGGNQPQHF. The DNA of the CDR3 is TGTGCCAGCAGCTTTGGGGGAGGGGGCAATCAGCCCCAGCATTTT. J is TRBJ1-5 and V is TRBV11-2; the D gene is possibly TRBD1 (5 bases). The CDR3 is made up of 15 amino acids. With 3 bases removed from V and 2 bases from J, the gap between germline ends came to 11 bases. Germline V gene data show CDR1 as SGHAT and CDR2 as FQNNGV. The complete variable domain, with remaining parts taken from reference TRBV11-2 and TRBJ1-5, reads EAGVAQSPRYKIIEKRQSVAFWCNPISGHATLYWYQQILGQGPKLLIQFQNNGVVDDSQLPKDRFSAERLKGVDSTLKIQPAKLEDSAVYLCASSFGGGGNQPQHFGDGTRLSIL.

A word on this clonotype: Mismatch with germline at one junction end may stem from a read error. V and J are TRBV7-8 and TRBJ2-3; D is perhaps TRBD1 or TRBD2 (5 bases each). Germline-derived CDR1 and CDR2 are SGHVS and FQNEAQ. CDR3 length equals 15 residues. The CDR3 loop reads CASSRSGKGADTHYF. CDR3 nucleotide sequence: TGTGCCAGCAGTCGATCAGGGAAGGGAGCAGATACGCATTATTTT.

In this sample, this clonotype turned up a few times. The junction shows a germline mismatch at one end, possibly a read error. The chain combines TRBV11-3 with TRBJ2-5; the D gene could be TRBD1 or TRBD2 (5 bases each). CDR3 length equals 14 residues. Germline V gene lookup returns CDR1 SGHNT and CDR2 YENEEA. This CDR3 reads CVSSFDRGAETQYF. The CDR3 region has the DNA TGTGTCAGCAGCTTTGATCGAGGGGCAGAGACCCAGTACTTC.

This clonotype was counted many times. This rearrangement joins TRBV20-1 to TRBJ2-7; the D gene is possibly TRBD2 (6 bases). Trimming took off 5 bases at V and 3 bases at J, with 14 bases between the two ends. Germline V gene sequence: CDR1 DFQATT, CDR2 SNEGSKA (reference sequence). The CDR3 contains 13 residues. The CDR3 DNA reads as TGCAGTGCTGGAGGGACGGTGGGCTACGAGCAGTACTTC. Translating gives CSAGGTVGYEQYF.